A single sample gave rise to the 22 T cell receptor beta chains below, sequenced in a study of cytomegalovirus exposure and HLA in healthy donors. PCR employed 60 Vbeta and 13 Jbeta primers. TCRdb's table, derived via immunoSEQ multiplex PCR, lists solely in-frame clones and lacks some. This repertoire includes approximately 190,000 clones. Material for sequencing was PBMCs. The receptors stem from a man aged 25-45 years in good health and CMV-seronegative.

The rearrangement links TRBV5-8 to TRBJ2-7; D is possibly TRBD2 (6 bases). V lost 2 bases to trimming and J lost 4 bases, with 19 bases between them. The CDR3 loop spans 16 amino acids. Germline V CDR1 and CDR2: SGHTS, YDEGEE. CDR3 sequence (DNA): TGTGCCAGCAGCTTACCCGGGGATGCCGGGGGTTACGAGCAGTACTTC. Its protein is CASSLPGDAGGYEQYF.

DNA of the CDR3: TGTGCCAGCAGCCCCGGGGTCGGAGGGAACAATGAGCAGTTCTTC. Encoded protein: CASSPGVGGNNEQFF. The chain carries TRBV7-9 and TRBJ2-1; D might be TRBD2 (6 bases). V was pared by 5 bases and J by 5 bases, with 16 bases between. CDR1 is SEHNR and CDR2 is FQNEAQ in the germline V gene (reference sequence). CDR3 length: 15 amino acids.

The CDR3 spells CASRASGTSGTGELFF. In DNA form, the CDR3 reads TGTGCCAGTAGGGCTTCCGGGACTAGCGGCACCGGGGAGCTGTTTTTT. The J gene is TRBJ2-2, the V gene TRBV19; TRBD2 agrees at 11 bases. This CDR3 comprises 16 residues. Looked up from germline, CDR1 is LNHDA and CDR2 is SQIVND (reference sequence). V dropped 6 bases and J dropped 4; count of bases not matched to a gene: 7.

The genes are TRBV21-1 and TRBJ1-5; TRBD1, the D gene given by the table, was not confirmed from the DNA. TRBV21-1 is a known pseudogene. The CDR3 contains 16 residues. CDR3 sequence: CASSKTRDRCNQPQHF. Written as DNA, the CDR3 is TGTGCCAGCAGCAAAACCCGGGACAGATGCAATCAGCCCCAGCATTTT.

V and J are TRBV2 and TRBJ2-5; 7 positions agree with TRBD1. Germline assignment: CDR1 SNHLY and CDR2 FYNNEI. The CDR3 is 14 amino acids. V lost 1 base to trimming and J lost 5 bases; unmatched junction nucleotides: 4. CDR3 amino acids: CASSEERGRETQYF. The CDR3 nucleotides read TGTGCCAGCAGTGAAGAAAGGGGGCGGGAGACCCAGTACTTC.

This chain joins TRBV9 and TRBJ1-1; no definite D call. The CDR3 runs to 12 residues. The germline V and J ends were trimmed by 0 bases and 6 bases, with 6 bases remaining between them. CDR1 SGDLS and CDR2 YYNGEE come from the germline V gene. This CDR3 is CASSVGTAEAFF. The CDR3 DNA sequence: TGTGCCAGCAGCGTAGGAACAGCTGAAGCTTTCTTT. Filled out from reference TRBV9 and TRBJ1-1, the complete variable domain reads DSGVTQTPKHLITATGQRVTLRCSPRSGDLSVYWYQQSLDQGLQFLIQYYNGEERAKGNILERFSAQQFPDLHSELNLSSLELGDSALYFCASSVGTAEAFFGQGTRLTVV.

This chain links TRBV7-2 with TRBJ1-1; 7 positions match TRBD1. V shed 3 bases and J 7 bases; nucleotides not matched to a gene: 2. Germline values: CDR1 SGHTA, CDR2 FQGNSA. The CDR3 length is 12 residues. The CDR3 DNA sequence: TGTGCCAGCAGCTTCAGGGGGAATGAAGCTTTCTTT. It is translated as CASSFRGNEAFF.

The chain uses TRBV6-1 and TRBJ2-7, with D possibly being TRBD2 (6 bases). The CDR3 is 11 residues long. CDR1 is MNHNS, CDR2 SASEGT, per germline. The CDR3 DNA reads as TGTGCCAGCAGTGAAGGTCCCGTGGGGGAGGTT. Protein sequence: CASSEGPVGEV.

V usage is TRBV5-1 and J usage is TRBJ2-5; the match to TRBD1 covers 7 bases. V shed 4 bases, J shed 3 bases, and the junction held 9 bases outside the gene matches. Germline V gene data show CDR1 as SGHRS and CDR2 as YFSETQ. The CDR3 runs to 15 residues. CDR3 in amino acids: CASSPAGTVEETQYF. DNA of the CDR3: TGCGCCAGCAGCCCAGCCGGGACAGTGGAAGAGACCCAGTACTTC.

The chain couples TRBV5-4 to TRBJ1-3; 10 bases match TRBD1. The J segment lost 1 base and the V segment lost 2 bases, leaving 6 bases of the junction unmatched. The length of the CDR3 is 17 residues. Germline V gene sequence: CDR1 SGHNT, CDR2 YYREEE (reference sequence). The CDR3 spells CASSFLTGGNSGNTIYF. In nucleotides, the CDR3 is TGTGCCAGCAGCTTCCTGACAGGGGGCAATTCTGGAAACACCATATATTTT.

The chain employs TRBV11-3 and TRBJ1-5; no firm D call. From germline, CDR1 is SGHNT and CDR2 YENEEA. Trimming cost V 5 bases and J 6 bases, with 8 bases left between them. CDR3 size: 12 residues. CDR3 amino acids: CASSRGGQPQHF. The CDR3, as DNA: TGTGCCAGCAGCCGGGGAGGTCAGCCCCAGCATTTT.

J is TRBJ2-7 and V is TRBV30; 7 positions agree with TRBD2. This CDR3 contains 14 residues. The junction had 6 bases not matched to a gene; V was cut back by 0 bases and J by 4 bases. Germline-derived CDR1 and CDR2 are GTSNPN and SVGIG (reference sequence). The CDR3 sequence: CAWSVSGNHYEQYF. The CDR3 region has the DNA TGTGCCTGGAGTGTAAGCGGGAACCATTACGAGCAGTACTTC.

A note on this clone: One end of the junction varies from germline; a read error may be responsible. V gene TRBV30 combines with J gene TRBJ2-2; 10 positions match TRBD2. Germline-derived CDR1 and CDR2 are GTSNPN and SVGIG (reference sequence). This CDR3 contains 14 residues. For the CDR3, the DNA is TGTGCCTTACCGGGACTAGCGAAAACCGGGGAGCTGTTTTTT. Protein sequence: CALPGLAKTGELFF. Looking up the rest from reference TRBV30 and TRBJ2-2 gives the full variable domain: SQTIHQWPATLVQPVGSPLSLECTVEGTSNPNLYWYRQAAGRGLQLLFYSVGIGQISSEVPQNLSASRPQDRQFILSSKKLLLSDSGFYLCALPGLAKTGELFFGEGSRLTVL.

The rearrangement uses TRBV13 and TRBJ1-4; TRBD1 might be the D (6 bases). The CDR3 spans 16 residues. Trimming stripped 4 bases from V and 4 bases from J, with 16 bases between. From germline, CDR1 is PRHDT and CDR2 FYEKMQ (reference sequence). The CDR3 here is CASSWITGNYNEKLFF. CDR3 sequence (DNA): TGTGCCAGCAGCTGGATCACAGGGAACTATAATGAAAAACTGTTTTTT.

V usage is TRBV28 and J usage is TRBJ1-5, with TRBD1 matching 9 bases. The CDR3 consists of 19 residues. The germline CDR1 and CDR2 sequences are MDHEN and SYDVKM. Germline trimming cut 5 bases from V and 5 bases from J; bases unmatched to any gene: 19. CDR3 protein: CASSPTEGRQGGVDQPQHF. Here the CDR3 DNA reads TGTGCCAGCAGTCCTACAGAAGGTAGACAGGGGGGGGTAGATCAGCCCCAGCATTTT. Based on the CDR3 plus reference TRBV28 and TRBJ1-5, the full variable domain is DVKVTQSSRYLVKRTGEKVFLECVQDMDHENMFWYRQDPGLGLRLIYFSYDVKMKEKGDIPEGYSVSREKKERFSLILESASTNQTSMYLCASSPTEGRQGGVDQPQHFGDGTRLSIL.

This chain joins TRBV14 and TRBJ2-7, with D unclear. CDR1 is SGHDN, CDR2 FVKESK, per germline. CDR3 length: 13 amino acids. Between the trimmed V and J ends, which lost 3 bases and 1 base, there was a span of 7 bases. The CDR3 spells CASSQTFSYEQYF. The CDR3 DNA reads as TGTGCCAGCAGCCAGACTTTTTCCTACGAGCAGTACTTC.

CDR3 sequence: CASSLWGGQATGELFF. The CDR3 DNA reads as TGTGCCAGCAGTTTATGGGGGGGGCAGGCCACCGGGGAGCTGTTTTTT. V is TRBV28 and J is TRBJ2-2, with a possible D match to TRBD2 (7 bases). The CDR3 sequence is 16 residues long. The V end lost 0 bases, the J end lost 4 bases, and 12 bases lay between the germline ends. The germline gives CDR1 MDHEN, CDR2 SYDVKM.

V gene TRBV28 combines with J gene TRBJ1-2; D remains ambiguous. The CDR3 sequence is 12 residues long. The germline CDR1 and CDR2 sequences are MDHEN and SYDVKM. The germline V and J ends were trimmed by 7 bases and 0 bases, with 6 bases remaining between them. CDR3 nucleotides: TGTGCCAGCACCCAGTCTAACTATGGCTACACCTTC. This gives the protein CASTQSNYGYTF.

CDR3 loop: CASPRTATSTDTQYF. For the CDR3, the DNA is TGTGCCAGCCCCCGGACTGCCACTAGCACAGATACGCAGTATTTT. V is TRBV7-2 and J is TRBJ2-3, with D tentatively TRBD2 (5 bases). The ends were cut back, 8 bases at V and 0 bases at J, with 15 bases in the middle. The CDR3 runs to 15 residues. Germline V gene sequence: CDR1 SGHTA, CDR2 FQGNSA.

Remarks on this clone: The same CDR3 is also encoded by other DNA sequences in this sample. The rearrangement uses TRBV28 and TRBJ2-7, with D tentatively TRBD2 (6 bases). Germline V lookup: CDR1 MDHEN, CDR2 SYDVKM. V was pared by 5 bases and J by 4 bases, with 12 bases between. The CDR3 is made up of 13 amino acids. The CDR3 sequence is CASSGDSTYEQYF. DNA of the CDR3: TGTGCCAGCAGTGGGGACTCTACTTACGAGCAGTACTTC.

The chain employs TRBV6-6 and TRBJ2-1, with D possibly TRBD1 on 8 matching bases. Germline assignment: CDR1 MNHNY and CDR2 SVGAGI (reference sequence). Trimming cost V 6 bases and J 9 bases, with 21 bases left between them. This CDR3 comprises 15 residues. CDR3 sequence reads: CASSLLDRGGGEQFF. CDR3 DNA sequence: TGTGCCAGCAGCCTACTCGACAGGGGAGGGGGTGAGCAGTTCTTC.

This rearrangement joins TRBV7-7 to TRBJ2-3; D may be TRBD2 (6 bases). V lost 4 bases, J lost 1 base, and 6 bases lay in between. This CDR3 spans 13 amino acids. Germline CDR1 reads SSHAT; CDR2 reads FNYEAQ (reference sequence). The CDR3 protein is CASSSGGTDTQYF. The CDR3 DNA is TGTGCCAGCAGCTCGGGGGGCACAGATACGCAGTATTTT. Together with reference TRBV7-7 and TRBJ2-3, the CDR3 gives the full variable domain: GAGVSQSPRYKVTKRGQDVTLRCDPISSHATLYWYQQALGQGPEFLTYFNYEAQPDKSGLPSDRFSAERPEGSISTLTIQRTEQRDSAMYRCASSSGGTDTQYFGPGTRLTVL.